This T cell receptor beta chain emerged from a study of T cell clonality in common variable immunodeficiency. This clone was picked up many times. Produced via immunoSEQ multiplex PCR; TCRdb's table is partial and in-frame only. The table records 40,000 to 45,000 clones without singletons, the ten largest covering about 10%. Input material: peripheral blood mononuclear cells. The TCR comes from a person between 18 and 70 years old in good health.

CDR3 sequence reads: CASSLARADTQYF. CDR3 DNA, as far as it was read: TGTGCCAGCAGCTTAGCGCGGGCAGATACG. The genes are TRBV7-2 and TRBJ2-3, with TRBD2 as a possible D gene (5 bases). Read coverage stops 3 residues before the CDR3 terminus; the germline J gene supplies the remainder. This CDR3 is built from 13 residues. The V gene's germline CDR1 is SGHTA and CDR2 FQGNSA. V lost 0 bases and J lost 4, with 5 bases in between. Full variable domain (missing parts from reference TRBV7-2 and TRBJ2-3): GAGVSQSPSNKVTEKGKDVELRCDPISGHTALYWYRQSLGQGLEFLIYFQGNSAPDKSGLPSDRFSAERTGGSVSTLTIQRTQQEDSAVYLCASSLARADTQYFGPGTRLTVL.